These 6 T cell receptor beta chains came from one sample sequenced in a study of CD8 T cells in ankylosing spondylitis (dated by TCRdb to about 2017). Libraries were built with 5' RACE. TCRdb lists the instrument as Illumina HiSeq 2500. TCRdb applied fastp at Q25 and MiXCR to the public reads, then kept only in-frame beta chains. Identical CDR3 proteins give one entry, which carries the most common genes and DNA. Here the sample has some 220,000 distinct CDR3 sequences; less than 9.5% occur a single time. The ten top clones hold around 4.9% of the sample. The source material was blood, either unsorted or a sorted T cell fraction (not recorded which). The receptors were gathered from a female donor with ankylosing spondylitis or in good health (not recorded which).

This clonotype occurred many times. V gene TRBV5-1 combines with J gene TRBJ2-1; 8 bases agree with TRBD2. Trimming removed 1 base from V and 6 bases from J; junction bases left unmatched: 6. Germline V lookup: CDR1 SGHRS, CDR2 YFSETQ. This CDR3 contains 15 residues. CDR3 bases: TGCGCCAGCAGCTTGACAGCGGGGGCCAGCAATGAGCAGTTCTTC. It encodes CASSLTAGASNEQFF.

This clonotype has a count of ten or more. The chain joins TRBV7-9 to TRBJ1-3, with D perhaps matching TRBD1 (5 bases). Trimming shortened V by 8 bases and J by 4 bases, and 12 bases separated the two germline ends. Germline CDR1 SEHNR, CDR2 FQNEAQ (reference sequence). The CDR3 covers 13 residues. DNA of the CDR3: TGTGCCAGCTCGACAGCGGCGGGAAACACCATATATTTT. Encoded protein: CASSTAAGNTIYF.

Of note for this clonotype: This sequence may be a read error, since a much larger clone differs from it by one base. CDR3 sequence (DNA): TGTGCCAGCAGTTTTATTTCGGGAAGGGAGACAGAAGCTTTCTTT. This gives the protein CASSFISGRETEAFF. The chain has TRBV12-3 or TRBV12-4 and TRBJ1-1; no firm D call. V was trimmed by 3 bases and J by 8 bases, leaving 19 bases between them. The CDR3 totals 15 residues.

This clonotype has ten or more counts. The chain combines TRBV5-5 with TRBJ2-7; D remains ambiguous. The V end lost 1 base, the J end lost 4 bases, and 6 bases lay between the germline ends. Per the germline V gene, CDR1 is SGHKS and CDR2 is YYEKEE (reference sequence). The CDR3 has 12 amino acids. CDR3 sequence: CASSLRQYEQYF. For the CDR3, the DNA is TGTGCCAGCAGCTTGAGGCAGTACGAGCAGTACTTC.

This clonotype was found many times. J is TRBJ2-7 and V is TRBV20-1; D might be TRBD2 (5 bases). This CDR3 is built from 16 residues. Germline V CDR1 and CDR2: DFQATT, SNEGSKA (reference sequence). V lost 2 bases and J lost 2, with 19 bases in between. CDR3 protein: CSARSAGLGFTYEQYF. The CDR3 DNA sequence: TGCAGTGCTAGATCGGCGGGTCTAGGGTTTACCTACGAGCAGTACTTC.

This clonotype has a count of ten or more. Here the CDR3 reads CSARQATGQGRDTQYF. For the CDR3, the DNA is TGCAGTGCTAGACAGGCGACGGGACAGGGTAGAGATACGCAGTATTTT. The chain uses TRBV20-1 and TRBJ2-3; 9 bases line up with TRBD1. The CDR3 extends over 16 amino acids. Germline V gene lookup returns CDR1 DFQATT and CDR2 SNEGSKA (reference sequence). Trimming cost V 2 bases and J 5 bases; bases outside gene matches: 11.